This T cell receptor (beta chain) was captured by sequencing in a study of regulatory T cells in long-lasting Graves disease. Time point here: newly diagnosed GD, antithyroid drugs for less than 3 months. RNA isolated from PBMCs was used to make the TCR library. With EDTA tubes as the receptacles, 7.5 to 9 milliliters of peripheral blood were drawn. CDR1 is LGHDT, CDR2 YNNKEL, per germline (reference sequence). The CDR3 sequence is 15 residues long. According to the study, TCR beta libraries were built with iRepertoire HTBI primers and CDR3-region Arm-PCR. TCRdb re-analysed the multiplex PCR reads in MiXCR, keeping a single row per CDR3 protein. In the table there are about 530,000 distinct CDR3 sequences, roughly a sixth of which are singletons. The table lists this clonotype with many counts. One end of the junction fails to match germline, which may point to a read error. This sample also appeared in a second study, on T cells in Graves' hyperthyroidism and ophthalmopathy. That report notes: Stable Graves' hyperthyroidism meant no ophthalmopathy progression within 18 months. Orbital computed tomography, thyroid ultrasound, serum thyroxine and TRAb, and clinical symptoms together informed the diagnoses. Using the HTBI primer set, a first-round RT-PCR was run on the TCR CDR3.

This sequence was found in a woman aged 35-65 years with Graves disease. V is TRBV3-1 and J is TRBJ2-1; D is unresolved. The sequences come from peripheral blood mononuclear cells (PBMCs), collected at new diagnosis, from a patient treated with antithyroid drugs. The CDR3 region is CASSREAFSYNKQFF. The CDR3 DNA follows: TGTGCCAGCAGCCGCGAGGCCTTCTCCTACAATAAGCAGTTCTTC.